This TCR beta chain originates from a study of neurological immune-mediated disorders. Time point reported: longitudinal time-point 2. Preparation of the unsorted libraries drew on 2 million PBMCs stored at -80 C. This clonotype was found many times. The V end was cut by 1 base, the J end by 5 bases, with 14 bases between. The CDR3 contains 15 residues. Per germline, CDR1 LNHNV and CDR2 YYDKDF (reference sequence). The cDNA was generated through 5'RACE incorporating 10-nucleotide random UMIs. TCRdb re-called the 5' RACE reads with MiXCR, one entry per CDR3 protein. The sample comprises 50,000 or so distinct CDR3 sequences, 13% of which are singletons, and under 5% rests with the top ten.

Specimen: PBMCs. This chain links TRBV15 with TRBJ2-5; a possible D gene is TRBD2 (6 bases). The sequence came from a male donor with HTLV-1-associated myelopathy (HAM/TSP). DNA of the CDR3: TGTGCCACCAGCAGAGGTGGAGCGGGCGGGGAGACCCAGTACTTC. Its protein is CATSRGGAGGETQYF.